These T cell receptor beta chains were read from a single sample in a study of shared clonotypes between healthy human individuals. Method: immunoSEQ multiplex PCR; TCRdb's copy keeps in-frame clones and lacks some. Among more than 1 million clones listed, 75% to 80% were seen once. The sample comprised memory CD4+ T cells from PBMCs. These receptors all stem from a man younger than 30 in good health. Some clones in this sample may be carry-over from other donors' samples. Both conserved end residues are trimmed from each CDR3. D genes are given only for firm matches.

TRBJ2-3	TRBD2	TRBV4-3	ASSQELAGGPTDTQY
TRBJ1-1	NA	TRBV28	ASSWGFVGENTEAF
TRBJ2-7	NA	TRBV28	ASSSDRDLSYEQY
TRBJ2-3	NA	TRBV5-6	ASSLGSGDTQY
TRBJ1-4	TRBD1	TRBV19	ASSMRQGANEKLF
TRBJ2-5	NA	TRBV11-2	ASSTLDRAREQY
TRBJ1-1	NA	TRBV11-3	ASSLGGDRLNTEAF
TRBJ2-7	NA	TRBV7-2	ASSPYRASYEQY
TRBJ1-1	NA	TRBV25-1	ASSGEDAFFLNTEAF
TRBJ2-7	TRBD1	TRBV30	AWSHRQGEQY
TRBJ2-2	NA	TRBV6-4	ASSEYDSPHTGELF
TRBJ2-3	NA	TRBV7-9	ASSYRTTDTQY
TRBJ2-7	NA	TRBV4-1	ASSPNTFTIRSSYEQY
TRBJ2-7	NA	TRBV11-3	ASSSAGKAYEQY
TRBJ2-1	NA	TRBV7-3	ASSLNGPLNEQF
TRBJ2-1	NA	TRBV7-8	ASSIRDRREQF
TRBJ2-7	NA	TRBV5-1	ASSLEGRGGGGLTYEQY
TRBJ2-1	TRBD2	TRBV7-3	ASSPGLAGYNEQF
TRBJ1-2	TRBD1	TRBV5-4	ASSPAGTGQIGGYT
TRBJ1-4	TRBD1	TRBV4-1	ASSSGTAAEKLF
TRBJ1-5	NA	TRBV27	ASTRDFRSNQPQH
TRBJ1-1	NA	TRBV7-2	ASSFTTSSAEAF
TRBJ2-5	NA	TRBV2	ASSDLADRERETQY
TRBJ1-3	TRBD1	TRBV11-3	ASSSLRSYEQGENTIY
TRBJ2-5	TRBD2	TRBV7-3	ASSLRGLAEETQY
TRBJ2-2	TRBD1	TRBV4-1	ASSLTGAGLNTGELF
TRBJ1-3	NA	TRBV6-1	ASRGTGQPGNTIY
TRBJ1-3	NA	TRBV4-1	ASSQDLYTIY
TRBJ1-1	NA	TRBV2	ASSVGVQDRGTF
TRBJ1-4	TRBD1	TRBV15	ATHRGGWATNEKLF
TRBJ1-4	NA	TRBV7-2	ASSLGPRGSGEKLF
TRBJ2-7	NA	TRBV28	ASEQGRGQY
TRBJ2-3	TRBD2	TRBV27	ASKRTSGFTDTQY
TRBJ1-2	NA	TRBV7-9	ASSRYGGGYGYT
TRBJ2-1	TRBD1	TRBV7-9	ASSSGQGAGEQF
TRBJ1-1	NA	TRBV5-1	ASSLEEGTEAF
TRBJ2-7	NA	TRBV18	ASSPQRYEQY
TRBJ1-5	NA	TRBV19	ASSIDRSNQPQH